This T cell receptor beta chain was recorded in a study of blood T cell repertoires in COVID-19. Turning to the study itself: COVID-19 samples from acute and convalescent phases originated in the United States, Italy and Spain. Sources were T cells, B-cell-depleted T cells, or PBMCs; the material itself was cDNA or gDNA.

This CDR3 has 17 amino acids. Germline V gives CDR1 SGHDN, CDR2 FVKESK. Between the trimmed V and J ends, which lost 0 bases and 0 bases, there was a span of 13 bases. Study processing details: Nucleated cell number was recorded as an estimate derived from reference gene primer amplification. TCRdb's copy holds only in-frame clones and misses some; the assay was immunoSEQ multiplex PCR. That table supplies the V and J calls and clone size; D and trimming were determined from the DNA. The sample lists 150,000 to 200,000 clones, approximately 84% seen once, with about 2.6% in the top ten. Sequencing was carried out using peripheral blood. V and J are TRBV14 and TRBJ2-3, with TRBD1 as a possible D gene (5 bases). This receptor was obtained from a human donor with acute or convalescent COVID-19. The donor label of this sample is uncertain. The CDR3 nucleotides are TGTGCCAGCAGCCAAGATGGGGCCCTTATTAGCACAGATACGCAGTATTTT. It codes for CASSQDGALISTDTQYF.